This TCR beta chain was captured in a study of cytomegalovirus exposure and HLA in healthy donors. Comments on this clone: Its antigen is unknown.

Only in-frame clones appear in the TCRdb table, and some are missing; sequencing was by immunoSEQ multiplex PCR. Of roughly 150,000 clones in the sample, 95% to 97% are singletons; the top ten hold 0.89%. CDR1 is SQVTM, CDR2 ANQGSEA, per germline. V was trimmed by 4 bases and J by 0 bases, leaving 19 bases between them. CDR3 length: 17 residues. Points from the study as a whole: Reported performance of the classifier showed diagnosis of cytomegalovirus status with high specificity and sensitivity.

Input material: PBMCs. This receptor was obtained from a woman under 30 in good health and CMV-seronegative. This chain links TRBV29-1 with TRBJ1-3; D possibly corresponds to TRBD1 (6 bases). DNA for the CDR3: TGCAGCGTTGGCGGTTCACAGGGAAAGGACTCTGGAAACACCATATATTTT. Its protein product is CSVGGSQGKDSGNTIYF.